The text below deals with one T cell receptor beta chain. 60 Vbeta and 13 Jbeta primers were used in PCR. Method: immunoSEQ multiplex PCR; TCRdb's copy keeps in-frame clones and lacks some. The sample contains 120,000 or so clones, around four fifths of which appear only once. This sample was included in a study of cytomegalovirus exposure and HLA in healthy donors. Study-level information: An early release of data contained about 85 million unique TCRs, which came from HLA-typed donors. Among the 398 genotyped donors, around 81% were placed in the Caucasian-associated ancestry cluster.

The CDR3 totals 14 residues. V was pared by 5 bases and J by 5 bases, with 5 bases of the junction left unmatched. Germline assignment: CDR1 MNHEY and CDR2 SMNVEV (reference sequence). The receptor was isolated from a man younger than 30 in good health and CMV-seropositive. The source material was PBMCs. The chain links TRBV27 to TRBJ1-1; 10 bases align to TRBD1. For the CDR3, the DNA is TGTGCCAGCAGTGCCTGGACAGGGGGAACTGAAGCTTTCTTT. Its protein is CASSAWTGGTEAFF.